One and the same sample provided the 27 T cell receptor beta chains below, sequenced in a study of graft-versus-host responses after intestinal transplantation. No cognate antigen is known for these TCRs. This table comes from immunoSEQ multiplex PCR, and its TCRdb copy is limited to in-frame clones, with some not included. The data contain approximately 50,000 clones, around 85% of them seen just once; the ten biggest clones take up less than 0.5%. The source material was unstimulated CD4+ T cells sorted from spleen or lymph node cells, sampled before transplant. All receptors come from a human donor who was the organ donor for an intestinal transplant.

The chain links TRBV16 to TRBJ1-6; D remains ambiguous. Germline CDR1 and CDR2: KGHSY and FQNENV. The CDR3 has 13 residues. Trimming took off 1 base at V and 7 bases at J, with 5 bases between the two ends. For the CDR3, the DNA is TGTGCCAGCAGCCAATTAGAGAATTCACCCCTCCACTTT. Translation: CASSQLENSPLHF. The full variable domain, completed using reference TRBV16 and TRBJ1-6, is GEEVAQTPKHLVRGEGQKAKLYCAPIKGHSYVFWYQQVLKNEFKFLISFQNENVFDETGMPKERFSAKCLPNSPCSLEIQATKLEDSAVYFCASSQLENSPLHFGNGTRLTVT.

This rearrangement joins TRBV5-6 to TRBJ1-1; D is undetermined. Germline values: CDR1 SGHDT, CDR2 YYEEEE. This CDR3 has 13 amino acids. The V end lost 0 bases, the J end lost 4 bases, and 7 bases lay between the germline ends. The CDR3 loop reads CASSLDLFTEAFF. CDR3 nucleotide sequence: TGTGCCAGCAGCTTGGATCTCTTCACTGAAGCTTTCTTT.

DNA of the CDR3: TGTGCCAGCAATCGGGACAGGGTGGGCAATCAGCCCCAGCATTTT. Residues: CASNRDRVGNQPQHF. The rearrangement uses TRBV2 and TRBJ1-5, with 9 bases fitting TRBD1. The V gene's germline CDR1 is SNHLY and CDR2 FYNNEI. Trimming took 7 bases from V and 2 from J; bases not matched to a gene: 6. This CDR3 comprises 15 residues.

This clone showed up just a few times. The chain joins TRBV6-5 to TRBJ2-1; weak D call: TRBD2 (6 bases). CDR3 length: 16 amino acids. Per the germline V gene, CDR1 is MNHEY and CDR2 is SVGAGI. Trimming removed 0 bases from V and 8 bases from J, with 17 bases in between. DNA for the CDR3: TGTGCCAGCAGTTACTCGGTAACTAGCTTATTTCATGAGCAGTTCTTC. Encoded protein: CASSYSVTSLFHEQFF.

This chain links TRBV4-3 with TRBJ2-1; 7 bases match TRBD1. This CDR3 is built from 16 residues. In germline, CDR1 is LGHNA, CDR2 YSLEER. With 1 base clipped from V and 0 bases from J, the junction kept 3 bases outside the gene matches. Here the CDR3 DNA reads TGCGCCAGCAGCCAAGGGTACAGGGGCTCCTACAATGAGCAGTTCTTC. Encoded protein: CASSQGYRGSYNEQFF.

The chain carries TRBV6-1 and TRBJ2-1; 10 nucleotides align to TRBD2. Germline CDR1 and CDR2: MNHNS and SASEGT. The ends lost 7 bases at V and 9 bases at J; junction bases unmatched: 12. The CDR3 has 15 residues. The CDR3 nucleotides read TGTGCCAGCAACCCGGGACTAGCGAGAGGGAGTGAGCAGTTCTTC. It specifies CASNPGLARGSEQFF.

This sequence joins TRBV4-2 and TRBJ2-3, with D hard to call. The CDR3 is 13 amino acids. Trimming removed 0 bases from V and 0 bases from J, with 1 base in between. Looked up from germline, CDR1 is LGHNA and CDR2 is YNFKEQ. CDR3 loop: CASSQDSTDTQYF. CDR3 nucleotide sequence: TGTGCCAGCAGCCAAGATAGCACAGATACGCAGTATTTT.

V usage is TRBV10-1 and J usage is TRBJ2-1; 8 bases match TRBD1. This CDR3 is built from 15 residues. CDR1 is WNHNN, CDR2 SYGVQD, per germline (reference sequence). J was trimmed by 4 bases and V by 7 bases; bases with no gene match: 9. CDR3: CASISGTGFYNEQFF. In DNA, the CDR3 is TGCGCCAGCATTTCCGGGACAGGATTTTACAATGAGCAGTTCTTC.

V usage is TRBV19 and J usage is TRBJ2-5; perhaps TRBD2 as D (5 bases). Trimming shortened V by 5 bases and J by 2 bases, and 12 bases separated the two germline ends. Looked up from germline, CDR1 is LNHDA and CDR2 is SQIVND (reference sequence). The CDR3 has 14 amino acids. The CDR3 spells CASSPLGKQETQYF. CDR3 sequence (DNA): TGTGCCAGTAGTCCACTAGGGAAACAAGAGACCCAGTACTTC.

This chain links TRBV19 with TRBJ2-2; 8 bases agree with TRBD2. After removal of 5 bases from V and 3 bases from J, the junction contained 5 bases not matched to a gene. This CDR3 has 15 amino acids. From germline, CDR1 is LNHDA and CDR2 SQIVND (reference sequence). The DNA of the CDR3 is TGTGCCAGTAGTGCCCGGGGGGGCGACACCGGGGAGCTGTTTTTT. This encodes CASSARGGDTGELFF.

This clone was counted once. The V gene is TRBV14, the J gene TRBJ2-3; 9 bases are a match to TRBD1. Germline loops: CDR1 SGHDN, CDR2 FVKESK. The CDR3 has 16 amino acids. V dropped 1 base and J dropped 5; count of bases not matched to a gene: 7. CDR3 DNA sequence: TGTGCCAGCAGCCAAGGAGGGACAGGGAGGGGAGATACGCAGTATTTT. It codes for CASSQGGTGRGDTQYF.

The chain joins TRBV20-1 to TRBJ1-1; D may be TRBD1 (6 bases). The V end lost 0 bases, the J end lost 7 bases, and 6 bases lay between the germline ends. Germline-derived CDR1 and CDR2 are DFQATT and SNEGSKA (reference sequence). This CDR3 is built from 11 residues. CDR3 nucleotides: TGCAGTGCTAGAGAGGACAGTGAAGCTTTCTTT. Protein sequence: CSAREDSEAFF.

This clone has just one count. CDR3 nucleotides: TGTGCCAGCAGCTTAGTACCTGTCGGACTAGCGGGAGTTGCCGGGGAGCTGTTTTTT. Its protein product is CASSLVPVGLAGVAGELFF. This chain joins TRBV11-1 and TRBJ2-2; TRBD2 aligns across 13 bases. Germline-derived CDR1 and CDR2 are SGHAT and FQDESV (reference sequence). CDR3 length equals 19 residues. Trimming at V came to 1 base and at J to 6 bases, leaving 11 bases not matched to a gene.

Concerning this clone: One end of the junction is discordant with germline, which a read error may explain. The chain carries TRBV7-2 and TRBJ1-2, with D uncertain. The CDR3 loop spans 13 amino acids. The germline gives CDR1 SGHTA, CDR2 FQGNSA. The CDR3 nucleotides read TGTGCCAGCACCTTACGAAGGAGTGACGGCTACACCTTC. It is translated as CASTLRRSDGYTF.

V and J are TRBV7-9 and TRBJ2-7, with D possibly called TRBD1 or TRBD2 (5 bases each). The V gene's germline CDR1 is SEHNR and CDR2 FQNEAQ (reference sequence). CDR3 length: 13 amino acids. Trimming cost V 5 bases and J 5 bases, with 13 bases left between them. CDR3 sequence: CASSGLGRNEQYF. DNA for the CDR3: TGTGCCAGCAGCGGACTGGGACGGAACGAGCAGTACTTC.

This clone has just one count. The V gene is TRBV18, the J gene TRBJ2-7; D might be TRBD1 (6 bases). The CDR3 sequence is 12 residues long. V lost 8 bases and J 0 bases, leaving 8 bases between the germline ends. Germline V gives CDR1 KGHSH, CDR2 LQKENI. CDR3 DNA: TGTGCCAGCCGGGACAACTCCTACGAGCAGTACTTC. Its translation is CASRDNSYEQYF. Complete variable domain (other parts from reference TRBV18 and TRBJ2-7): NAGVMQNPRHLVRRRGQEARLRCSPMKGHSHVYWYRQLPEEGLKFMVYLQKENIIDESGMPKERFSAEFPKEGPSILRIQQVVRGDSAAYFCASRDNSYEQYFGPGTRLTVT.

The chain links TRBV19 to TRBJ1-5; 8 positions agree with TRBD1. V was pared by 10 bases and J by 0 bases, with 5 bases of the junction left unmatched. CDR1 is LNHDA, CDR2 SQIVND, per germline (reference sequence). The CDR3 is made up of 14 amino acids. CDR3 loop: CATTGGYSNQPQHF. As DNA, the CDR3 is TGTGCCACCACAGGGGGGTATAGCAATCAGCCCCAGCATTTT.

This chain uses TRBV7-8 with TRBJ1-2, with 9 nucleotides matching TRBD1. Per germline, CDR1 SGHVS and CDR2 FQNEAQ. The CDR3 has 13 residues. With 3 bases clipped from V and 4 bases from J, the junction kept 0 bases outside the gene matches. The CDR3 loop reads CASSLDRGYGYTF. The CDR3 DNA follows: TGTGCCAGCAGCTTGGACAGGGGCTATGGCTACACCTTC.

The chain is built from TRBV6-1 and TRBJ2-3; no reliable D call. Trimming shortened V by 1 base and J by 0 bases, and 5 bases separated the two germline ends. CDR3 length equals 14 residues. From germline, CDR1 is MNHNS and CDR2 SASEGT. The CDR3: CASSEGPSTDTQYF. The CDR3 DNA is TGTGCCAGCAGTGAAGGGCCCAGCACAGATACGCAGTATTTT.

The chain couples TRBV19 to TRBJ2-5, with 11 nucleotides matching TRBD1. The CDR3 runs to 15 residues. Germline V lookup: CDR1 LNHDA, CDR2 SQIVND (reference sequence). V gave up 5 bases and J gave up 5 bases; unmatched junction bases: 7. CDR3 bases: TGTGCCAGTAGTCGCGGACAGGGGGCTTGGGAGACCCAGTACTTC. It specifies CASSRGQGAWETQYF.

This clone was counted between two and nine times. The chain has TRBV7-2 and TRBJ1-4; no reliable D call. Trimming stripped 1 base from V and 7 bases from J, with 13 bases between. The germline V gene has CDR1 SGHTA and CDR2 FQGNSA. The CDR3 is 15 residues long. CDR3: CASSLGQSFAEKLFF. The CDR3 DNA reads as TGTGCCAGCAGCTTAGGGCAGTCTTTTGCTGAAAAACTGTTTTTT.

The chain has TRBV6-6 and TRBJ2-2, with D unclear. Germline V gene sequence: CDR1 MNHNY, CDR2 SVGAGI (reference sequence). The V and J ends lost 3 bases and 6 bases respectively, with 8 bases between them. This CDR3 comprises 13 residues. CDR3: CASSYSVPGELFF. CDR3 coding DNA: TGTGCCAGCAGTTATTCTGTCCCCGGGGAGCTGTTTTTT.

This clone was found a few times. The chain uses TRBV5-6 and TRBJ1-2; TRBD1 might be the D (5 bases). The germline V gene encodes CDR1 SGHDT and CDR2 YYEEEE. The germline V and J ends were trimmed by 4 bases and 8 bases, with 15 bases remaining between them. The CDR3 covers 13 residues. The CDR3 DNA follows: TGTGCCAGCAGCGGGGACCGGCAGGAGGGCTACACCTTC. It translates to CASSGDRQEGYTF.

This rearrangement joins TRBV4-3 to TRBJ1-2; 8 bases line up with TRBD1. CDR3 length equals 16 residues. J was trimmed by 4 bases and V by 3 bases; bases with no gene match: 10. Germline CDR1 LGHNA, CDR2 YSLEER. The CDR3 reads CASSHTRTGSGYGYTF. CDR3 sequence (DNA): TGCGCCAGCAGCCACACCCGGACAGGGTCTGGCTATGGCTACACCTTC.

The chain links TRBV6-6 to TRBJ2-2, with D unclear. The CDR3 is made up of 13 amino acids. Germline assignment: CDR1 MNHNY and CDR2 SVGAGI (reference sequence). The V end lost 0 bases, the J end lost 8 bases, and 7 bases lay between the germline ends. The CDR3 bases are TGTGCCAGCAGTTACTCCGCACGGGGGGAGCTGTTTTTT. Translating gives CASSYSARGELFF.

This chain links TRBV4-2 with TRBJ2-1; 7 nucleotides match TRBD2. Germline values: CDR1 LGHNA, CDR2 YNFKEQ. V shed 1 base and J 7 bases; nucleotides not matched to a gene: 10. The CDR3 sequence is 16 residues long. This CDR3 is CASSQAGLEVGNEQFF. CDR3 DNA: TGTGCCAGCAGCCAAGCTGGACTAGAGGTTGGGAATGAGCAGTTCTTC.

This clone was observed once. J is TRBJ2-5 and V is TRBV19; the match to TRBD2 covers 9 bases. The CDR3 is 15 amino acids. CDR1 and CDR2 from the germline V gene are LNHDA and SQIVND (reference sequence). The trim removed 2 bases at V and 4 bases at J, leaving 5 bases unmatched. The CDR3 region is CASSIPSGDRETQYF. Written as DNA, the CDR3 is TGTGCCAGTAGTATACCTAGCGGGGATCGAGAGACCCAGTACTTC.